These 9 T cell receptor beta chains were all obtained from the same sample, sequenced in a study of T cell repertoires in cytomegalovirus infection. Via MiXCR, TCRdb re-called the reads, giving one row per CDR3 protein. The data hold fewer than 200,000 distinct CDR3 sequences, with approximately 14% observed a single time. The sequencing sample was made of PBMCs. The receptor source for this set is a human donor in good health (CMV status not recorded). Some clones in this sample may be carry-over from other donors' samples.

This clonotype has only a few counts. Here the CDR3 reads CASSPPGGANYGYTF. The DNA of the CDR3 is TGTGCCAGCAGCCCTCCGGGGGGCGCTAACTATGGCTACACCTTC. This chain joins TRBV5-4 and TRBJ1-2, with a tentative D call TRBD1 (6 bases). CDR1 is SGHNT, CDR2 YYREEE, per germline (reference sequence). The CDR3 runs to 15 residues. Trimming took off 4 bases at V and 0 bases at J, with 13 bases between the two ends.

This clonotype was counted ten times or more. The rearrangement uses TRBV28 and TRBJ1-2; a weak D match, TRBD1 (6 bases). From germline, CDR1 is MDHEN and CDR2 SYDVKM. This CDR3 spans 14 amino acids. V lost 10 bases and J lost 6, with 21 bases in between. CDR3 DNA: TGTGCCACCCCGGACAGAGCGCAACAACATGGCTACACCTTC. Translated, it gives CATPDRAQQHGYTF.

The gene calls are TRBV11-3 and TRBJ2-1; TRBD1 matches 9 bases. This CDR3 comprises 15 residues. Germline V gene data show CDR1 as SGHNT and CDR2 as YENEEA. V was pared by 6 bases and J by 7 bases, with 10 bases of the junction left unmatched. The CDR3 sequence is CASSGTGNGPNEQFF. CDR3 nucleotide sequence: TGTGCCAGCAGTGGGACAGGGAACGGGCCGAATGAGCAGTTCTTC.

The CDR3 loop is CASSQTGGSRSTEAFF. For the CDR3, the DNA is TGTGCCAGCAGCCAGACAGGGGGCAGCAGGAGCACTGAAGCTTTCTTT. The V and J genes are TRBV7-8 and TRBJ1-1, with TRBD1 matching 10 bases. The trim removed 5 bases at V and 4 bases at J, leaving 10 bases unmatched. Germline-derived CDR1 and CDR2 are SGHVS and FQNEAQ. This CDR3 region has 16 residues.

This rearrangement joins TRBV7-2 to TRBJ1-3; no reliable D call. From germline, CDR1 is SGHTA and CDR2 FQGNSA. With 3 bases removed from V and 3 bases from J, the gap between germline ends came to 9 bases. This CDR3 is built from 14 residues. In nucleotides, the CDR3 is TGTGCCAGCAGCTTCCTGGGATTTGGAAACACCATATATTTT. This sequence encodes CASSFLGFGNTIYF.

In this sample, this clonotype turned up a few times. The CDR3 DNA sequence: TGTGCCAGCAGGGTCGACAGTAGCAATCAGCCCCAGCATTTT. It is translated as CASRVDSSNQPQHF. This rearrangement joins TRBV6-8 to TRBJ1-5; weak D call: TRBD1 (5 bases). The CDR3 is 14 amino acids. Germline V lookup: CDR1 MNHGY, CDR2 SAAAGT. V dropped 6 bases and J dropped 0 bases, with 9 bases sitting between them.

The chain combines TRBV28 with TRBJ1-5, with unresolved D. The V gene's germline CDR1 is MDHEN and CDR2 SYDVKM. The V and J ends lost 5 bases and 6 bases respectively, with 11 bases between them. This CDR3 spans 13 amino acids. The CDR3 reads CASSPNRVQPQHF. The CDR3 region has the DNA TGTGCCAGCAGTCCCAATCGGGTTCAGCCCCAGCATTTT.

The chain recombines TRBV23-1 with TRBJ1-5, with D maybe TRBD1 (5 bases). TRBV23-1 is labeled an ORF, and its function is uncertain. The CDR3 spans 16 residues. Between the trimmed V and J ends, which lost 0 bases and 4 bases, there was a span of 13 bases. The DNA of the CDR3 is TGCGCCAGCAGTCAATCTTGGCAGGGAGGTAATCAGCCCCAGCATTTT. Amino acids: CASSQSWQGGNQPQHF.

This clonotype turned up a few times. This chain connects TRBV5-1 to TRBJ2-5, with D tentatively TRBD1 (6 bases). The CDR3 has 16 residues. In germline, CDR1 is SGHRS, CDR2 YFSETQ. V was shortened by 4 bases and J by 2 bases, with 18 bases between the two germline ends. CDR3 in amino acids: CASSPGLLRGQETQYF. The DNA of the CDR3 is TGCGCCAGCAGCCCCGGACTCCTGAGGGGGCAAGAGACCCAGTACTTC.